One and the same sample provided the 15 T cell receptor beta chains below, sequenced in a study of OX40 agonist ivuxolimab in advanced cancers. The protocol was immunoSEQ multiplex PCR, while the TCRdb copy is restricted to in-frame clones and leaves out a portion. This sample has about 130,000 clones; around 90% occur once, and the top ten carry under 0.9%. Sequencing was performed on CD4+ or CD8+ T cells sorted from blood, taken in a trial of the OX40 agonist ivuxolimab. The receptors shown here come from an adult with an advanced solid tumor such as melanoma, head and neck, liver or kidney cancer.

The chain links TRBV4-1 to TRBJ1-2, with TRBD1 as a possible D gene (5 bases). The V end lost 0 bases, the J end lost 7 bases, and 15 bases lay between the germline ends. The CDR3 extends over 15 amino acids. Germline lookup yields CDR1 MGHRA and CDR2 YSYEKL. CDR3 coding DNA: TGCGCCAGCAGCCAAGATAGGGGAGGGAGCGGTGGCTACACCTTC. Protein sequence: CASSQDRGGSGGYTF.

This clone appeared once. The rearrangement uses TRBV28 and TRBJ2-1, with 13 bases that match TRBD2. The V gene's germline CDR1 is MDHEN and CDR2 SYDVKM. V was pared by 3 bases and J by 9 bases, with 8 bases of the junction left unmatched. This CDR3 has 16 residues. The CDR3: CASSFLGLAGRSEQFF. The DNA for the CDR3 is TGTGCCAGCAGTTTTCTGGGACTAGCGGGAAGGAGTGAGCAGTTCTTC.

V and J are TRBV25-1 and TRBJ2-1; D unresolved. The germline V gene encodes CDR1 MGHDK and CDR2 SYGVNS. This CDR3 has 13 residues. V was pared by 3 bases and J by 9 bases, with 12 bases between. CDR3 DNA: TGTGCCAGCAGTGATCGTAGGGCCGCTGAGCAGTTCTTC. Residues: CASSDRRAAEQFF. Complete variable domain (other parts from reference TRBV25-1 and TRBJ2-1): EADIYQTPRYLVIGTGKKITLECSQTMGHDKMYWYQQDPGMELHLIHYSYGVNSTEKGDLSSESTVSRIRTEHFPLTLESARPSHTSQYLCASSDRRAAEQFFGPGTRLTVL.

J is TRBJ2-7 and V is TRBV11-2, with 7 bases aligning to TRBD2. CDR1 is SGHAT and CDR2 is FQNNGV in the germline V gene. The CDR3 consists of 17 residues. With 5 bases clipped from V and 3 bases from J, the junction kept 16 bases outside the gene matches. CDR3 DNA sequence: TGTGCCAGCAGCCTACCGAGCGCGGGGGAAGGACTCTACGAGCAGTACTTC. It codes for CASSLPSAGEGLYEQYF.

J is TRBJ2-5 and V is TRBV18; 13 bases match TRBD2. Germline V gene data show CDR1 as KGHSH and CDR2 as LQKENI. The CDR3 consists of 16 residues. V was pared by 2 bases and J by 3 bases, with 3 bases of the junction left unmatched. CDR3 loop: CASSPVGLAGEETQYF. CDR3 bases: TGTGCCAGCTCACCAGTCGGACTAGCGGGAGAAGAGACCCAGTACTTC.

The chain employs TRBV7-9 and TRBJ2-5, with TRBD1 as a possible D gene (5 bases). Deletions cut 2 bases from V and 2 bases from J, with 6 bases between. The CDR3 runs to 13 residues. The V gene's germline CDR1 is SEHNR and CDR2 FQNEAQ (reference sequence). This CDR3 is CASSLYRQETQYF. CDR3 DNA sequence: TGTGCCAGCAGCTTATACAGGCAAGAGACCCAGTACTTC.

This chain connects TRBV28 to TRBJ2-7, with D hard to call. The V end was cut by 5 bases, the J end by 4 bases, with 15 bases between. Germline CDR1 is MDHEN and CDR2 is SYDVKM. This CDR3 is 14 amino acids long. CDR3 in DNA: TGTGCCAGCAGTCCCTACACCCCGGATTACGAGCAGTACTTC. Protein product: CASSPYTPDYEQYF.

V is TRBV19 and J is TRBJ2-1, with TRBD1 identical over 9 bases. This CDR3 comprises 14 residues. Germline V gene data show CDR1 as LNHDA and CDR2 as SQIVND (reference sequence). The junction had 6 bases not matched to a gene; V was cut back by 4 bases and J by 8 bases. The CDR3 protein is CASSTQGAGDEQFF. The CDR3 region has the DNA TGTGCCAGTAGTACACAGGGGGCTGGTGATGAGCAGTTCTTC.

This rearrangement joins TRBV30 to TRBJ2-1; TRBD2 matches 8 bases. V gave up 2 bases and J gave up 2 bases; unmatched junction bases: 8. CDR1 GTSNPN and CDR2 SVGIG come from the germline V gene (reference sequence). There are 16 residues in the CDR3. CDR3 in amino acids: CAWSSRGAGAYNEQFF. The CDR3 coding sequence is TGTGCCTGGAGTTCCCGAGGAGCGGGAGCCTACAATGAGCAGTTCTTC.

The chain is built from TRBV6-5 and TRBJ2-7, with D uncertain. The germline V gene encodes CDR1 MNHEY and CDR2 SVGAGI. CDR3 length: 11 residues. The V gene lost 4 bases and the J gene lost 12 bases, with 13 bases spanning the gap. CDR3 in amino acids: CASSSFTSAYF. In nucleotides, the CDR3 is TGTGCCAGCAGTTCTTTTACCTCCGCGTACTTC.

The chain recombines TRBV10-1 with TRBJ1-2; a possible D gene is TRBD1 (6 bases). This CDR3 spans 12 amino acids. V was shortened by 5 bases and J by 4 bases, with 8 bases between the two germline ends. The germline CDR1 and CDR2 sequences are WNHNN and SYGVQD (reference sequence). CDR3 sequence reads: CASSQDSYGYTF. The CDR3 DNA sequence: TGCGCCAGCAGTCAGGACAGCTATGGCTACACCTTC.

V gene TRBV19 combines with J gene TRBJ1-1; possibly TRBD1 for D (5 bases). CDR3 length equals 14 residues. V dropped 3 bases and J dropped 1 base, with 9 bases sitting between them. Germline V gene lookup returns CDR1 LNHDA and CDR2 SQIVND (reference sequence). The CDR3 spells CASSMQGRNTEAFF. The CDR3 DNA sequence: TGTGCCAGTAGTATGCAGGGAAGGAACACTGAAGCTTTCTTT.

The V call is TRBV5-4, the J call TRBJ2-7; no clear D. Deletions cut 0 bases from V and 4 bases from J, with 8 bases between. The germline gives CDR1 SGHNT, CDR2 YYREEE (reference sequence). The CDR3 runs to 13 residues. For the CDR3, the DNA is TGTGCCAGCAGCTTGGGTCCGGCTTACGAGCAGTACTTC. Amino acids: CASSLGPAYEQYF.

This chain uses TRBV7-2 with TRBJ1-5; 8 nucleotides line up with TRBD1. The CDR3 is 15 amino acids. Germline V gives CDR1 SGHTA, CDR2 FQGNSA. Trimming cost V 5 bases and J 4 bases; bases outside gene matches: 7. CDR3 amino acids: CASSIQQGGNQPQHF. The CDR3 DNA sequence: TGTGCCAGCAGCATTCAACAGGGGGGTAATCAGCCCCAGCATTTT.

CDR3 loop: CASSPKTGATRKGTGELFF. The CDR3 nucleotides are TGTGCCAGCAGCCCTAAGACAGGGGCCACACGTAAGGGCACCGGGGAGCTGTTTTTT. The chain is built from TRBV9 and TRBJ2-2; 8 nucleotides align to TRBD1. The CDR3 has 19 amino acids. J gave up 4 bases and V 4 bases, and 18 bases lay outside the gene matches. CDR1 and CDR2 from the germline V gene are SGDLS and YYNGEE.